Listed below are T cell receptor beta chains from one sample, sequenced in a study of shared clonotypes between healthy human individuals. Here immunoSEQ multiplex PCR was the method, and the copy in TCRdb shows in-frame clones only, minus some. Of about 2.1 million clones in the sample, over 85% are singletons; the top ten hold approximately 1.7%. Input material: naive CD8+ T cells from PBMCs. These receptors all stem from a young man in good health. Some clones in this sample may be carry-over from other donors' samples. Both conserved end residues are trimmed from each CDR3. Each record gives: J gene, clone size, V gene, CDR3 protein. Where a row states a size, it is once, few, many or the class of an expanded clone; other rows omit it.

TRBJ1-4	-	TRBV19	ASSIFRGHLNEKLF
TRBJ1-2	-	TRBV27	ASSFSPRTGRSYGYT
TRBJ1-1	-	TRBV5-6	ASSQGRGNTEAF
TRBJ2-7	-	TRBV5-7	ASSWGTGSGYEQY
TRBJ2-3	-	TRBV11-1	ASSSTKGEGTDTQY
TRBJ2-2	-	TRBV7-9	ASSLASRELF
TRBJ2-2	once	TRBV27	ASSYLGGAGYTGELF
TRBJ2-3	-	TRBV28	ASRLTGASTDTQY
TRBJ1-2	-	TRBV15	ATSRDRIPGPSGYGYT
TRBJ2-2	-	TRBV5-1	ASSLAVSGGELF
TRBJ2-1	-	TRBV7-9	ASSSSVGGGLIEQF
TRBJ2-1	-	TRBV29-1	TTMGGDSYNEQF
TRBJ1-2	few	TRBV19	ASSISAHYGYT
TRBJ1-4	few	TRBV2	ASSETGTGEEKLF
TRBJ2-1	-	TRBV5-1	ASSRFESPLNEQF
TRBJ2-7	-	TRBV7-9	ASSLMSEQY
TRBJ2-7	-	TRBV4-3	ASSQGSGRNEQY
TRBJ2-3	-	TRBV9	ASSVGGPPTDTQY
TRBJ2-2	-	TRBV14	ASSLPLGGELF
TRBJ2-7	-	TRBV7-2	ASSFRQGYYEQY
TRBJ2-3	-	TRBV15	ATSRTRGEASGRARTQY
TRBJ2-5	-	TRBV28	ASSPWREGLEETQY
-	-	TRBV29-1	SVEYGQPYEQY
TRBJ2-3	-	TRBV9	ASSPPGQPRTDTQY
TRBJ2-1	-	TRBV7-8	AIGRNEQF
TRBJ2-3	-	TRBV6-5	ASSYRRDPDTQY
TRBJ2-7	-	TRBV9	ASSVSKSGVDYEQY
TRBJ2-1	-	TRBV29-1	SVEGLAMRDRSYNEQF
TRBJ2-1	-	TRBV5-8	ASSRGGRSPFYNEQF
TRBJ1-6	-	TRBV27	ASSPRTGNSPLH
TRBJ2-3	-	TRBV9	ASSVGVVSTDTQY
TRBJ1-2	-	TRBV21-1	ASSRGGKYGYT
TRBJ1-3	-	TRBV6-1	ASSLGTTGNTIY
TRBJ2-1	-	TRBV4-2	ASSTLGYNEQF
TRBJ2-5	-	TRBV27	ASSSGQAETQY
TRBJ2-5	once	TRBV7-8	ASSSPTLRGTVQETQY
TRBJ1-4	-	TRBV7-8	ASSWGITNEKLF
TRBJ1-2	-	TRBV5-6	ASSLDLGAAYNYGYT
TRBJ1-5	-	TRBV6-9	ASSPRGSSNQPQH
TRBJ1-2	-	TRBV19	ASSLRFSNYGYT
TRBJ2-1	-	TRBV2	ASTHLAGVYNEQF
TRBJ2-3	-	TRBV7-3	ASSPWRERGTDTQY
TRBJ2-7	-	TRBV7-3	ASSLTSASGPYEQY
TRBJ2-1	-	TRBV5-1	ASSRTSGNYNEQF
TRBJ2-1	-	TRBV19	ASSIRPGGYYNEQF
TRBJ1-1	-	TRBV6-5	ASSYNLIGVTEAF
TRBJ2-2	-	TRBV7-9	ASSPHGLAGFFTGELF
TRBJ2-2	-	TRBV4-3	ASSQLTGELF
TRBJ1-2	-	TRBV28	ASSPRDRRLYGYT
TRBJ2-2	-	TRBV19	ASSIRSGAGELF
TRBJ2-7	-	TRBV7-9	ASSPGVVLSSQY